The clone carrying this TCR beta chain was seen a few times. This sample is drawn from a study of T cells in localized non-small cell lung cancer. The CDR3 consists of 13 residues. V lost 6 bases and J 1 base, leaving 9 bases between the germline ends. Germline CDR1 is MNHNY and CDR2 is SVGAGI (reference sequence). Data came from immunoSEQ multiplex PCR; TCRdb stores just in-frame clones and leaves some out. The profile shows fewer than 25,000 clones, roughly 86% of them singletons. The sequences come from peripheral blood, collected before any cancer treatment. This chain uses TRBV6-6 with TRBJ1-1; possibly TRBD1 for D (5 bases). This clonotype originated in a male donor older than 55 with stage II squamous cell lung carcinoma. This chain's CDR3 is CASRGDGNTEAFF. CDR3 DNA: TGTGCCAGCAGGGGGGATGGGAACACTGAAGCTTTCTTT.